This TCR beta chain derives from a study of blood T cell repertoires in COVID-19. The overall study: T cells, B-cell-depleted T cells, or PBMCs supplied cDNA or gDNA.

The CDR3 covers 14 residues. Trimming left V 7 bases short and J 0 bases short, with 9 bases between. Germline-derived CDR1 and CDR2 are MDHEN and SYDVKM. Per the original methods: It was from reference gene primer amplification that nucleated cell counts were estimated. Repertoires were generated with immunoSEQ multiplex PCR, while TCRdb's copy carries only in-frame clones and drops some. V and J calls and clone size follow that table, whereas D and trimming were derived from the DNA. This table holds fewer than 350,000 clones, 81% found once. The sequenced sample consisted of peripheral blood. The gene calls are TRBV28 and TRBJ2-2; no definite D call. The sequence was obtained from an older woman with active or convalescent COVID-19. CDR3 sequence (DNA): TGTGCCAGCATAAGAGGAACGAACACCGGGGAGCTGTTTTTT. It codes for CASIRGTNTGELFF.